This TCR beta chain came from a study of blood T cell repertoires in COVID-19. Across the whole study: Sites in the United States, Italy and Spain provided acute and convalescent COVID-19 samples. Sources were T cells, B-cell-depleted T cells, or PBMCs; the material itself was cDNA or gDNA.

CDR1 is SGHDN, CDR2 FVKESK, per germline. V was clipped by 0 bases and J by 5 bases; unmatched bases: 6. This CDR3 contains 15 residues. This clone appeared a few times. As handled by the study authors: Nucleated cell counts were estimated from reference gene primer amplification. Libraries were prepared by immunoSEQ multiplex PCR; TCRdb keeps only in-frame clonotypes and omits some of them. From that table come the V and J calls and clone size; the DNA was used to work out D and trimming. Here the sample spans 60,000 to 70,000 clones, approximately 83% being singletons. The chain combines TRBV14 with TRBJ1-1, with TRBD1 matching over 7 bases. The receptor comes from a woman aged 55-70 years with acute or convalescent COVID-19. The sequenced sample was peripheral blood. DNA for the CDR3: TGTGCCAGCAGCCAAGACAGGGGGATGAGAACTGAAGCTTTCTTT. It encodes CASSQDRGMRTEAFF.